Included here is one TCR beta chain sequence, with context. Its antigen is unknown. It has no much larger one-base neighbor in the sample; base qualities were not kept. Via the germline V gene (reference sequence), CDR1 is DFQATT and CDR2 SNEGSKA. Trimming costs V 3 bases and J 0 bases, and their ends lie 12 bases apart. Taken from cysteine to phenylalanine, the CDR3 has 14 residues. Of all the DNA, just the CDR3 is kept, 42 bases in frame from base 1. The entry originates in a study of T cell responses to AZD1222 COVID-19 vaccine (dated by TCRdb to the early 2020s). Some background on the complete study: A total of about 250 trial participants underwent TCR sequencing, of whom about 210 had received two doses of AZD1222 and approximately 25 had received two doses of the MenACWY control vaccine. Enrollment into the trials was organized by age into subgroups of 18-55, 56-69 and 70-plus years, and those subgroups contained roughly 150, 30 and 60 TCR-sequenced participants, respectively. The research as a whole found: In the small 56-69-year group, the increase in depth fell short of significance, most likely because of low power. Most participants were white British and females outnumbered males, and the authors suggested that clonal diversity may have been underestimated. After two AZD1222 doses, both the breadth and the depth of spike-specific TCRs were significantly higher than at day 0 and than in MenACWY recipients. Only six AZD1222 recipients were SARS-CoV-2 seropositive at baseline, limiting conclusions about previously exposed vaccinees. The whole spike protein was spanned by vaccine-associated CD4 TCRs, and dominant responses were seen in regions 160-218 and 743-854. Because no day 14 peak-response samples were available, repertoires were characterized only after the peak T cell response. Reportedly, close to half of the unique spike-specific TCRs recognized epitopes lying outside the regions that are mutated in the B.1.351 and B.1.1.7 variants.

The CDR3 regions of human TCRbeta chains were analyzed by immunosequencing. The authors processed their data as follows. TCRs in the repertoires were compared against a reference library of SARS-CoV-2-specific TCRs that had been generated with the MIRA antigen-specificity platform. Breadth was defined as the fraction of unique TCRs that were SARS-CoV-2-associated, and depth was defined as the fraction of total T cells that were SARS-CoV-2-associated. Each spike-specific TCR was assigned to its reactive spike region and to a CD4 or CD8 class using the MIRA data. Log10-transformed breadth and depth values were compared by one-way ANOVA with Sidak's multiple comparisons tests. TCRdb mirrors the immuneACCESS table, restricted to in-frame sequences. Some clones are absent from its copies; in checked studies, under half trace to an unresolved V gene, and the reason for the others is unknown. V and J calls and clone size are those listed in that table; D and trimming were worked out from the DNA. The sample table contains 150,000 to 190,000 clones; only one count was recorded for 90% of them. Of the sample, about 1.6% is held by the ten largest clones.

The time point label, as the study defines it: about 28 days (+/-7) after the second vaccine dose. AZD1222 recipients whose second dose came at about 4 weeks and those whose second dose came at about 12 weeks were combined into one group, since spike-specific TCR depth and breadth did not differ between the two schedules. Vaccinee samples were obtained from the UK trials COV001 and COV002, which included a single-blind randomized controlled phase 2/3 trial of AZD1222 (ChAdOx1 nCoV-19) in healthy adults. Trial participant PBMC samples were collected at day 0 and day 28 after the second dose for TCRbeta chain sequencing.

Here the sequenced sample was peripheral blood, taken 28 days after the second AZD1222 dose. The TCR originated in an adult who received the AZD1222 COVID-19 vaccine. This sequence uses TRBV20-1 and TRBJ2-7; the D region possibly corresponds to TRBD1 (6 bases align). The DNA sequence is TGCAGTGCTAGTGAGGGGGTTCACTCCTACGAGCAGTACTTC. It translates to CSASEGVHSYEQYF.